The rows below give T cell receptor beta chains drawn from one sample of a study of a mutant IDH1 vaccine in newly diagnosed glioma. These receptors' antigens are unknown. Libraries were prepared by immunoSEQ multiplex PCR; TCRdb keeps only in-frame clonotypes and omits some of them. The sample records tens of thousands of clones, approximately 80% being singletons. The sample in question was PBMCs, obtained from a glioma patient whose treatment included an IDH1 peptide vaccine. These receptors were obtained from a man aged 25-40 years with glioma. The CDR3 runs from the conserved cysteine through the conserved F or W. D genes are given only for firm matches. Size tells how often a clone was seen (once, few, many) or the class of an expanded clone, and some rows leave it out.

d_gene	v_gene	j_gene	abundance	CDR3aa	CDR3nt
TRBD1	TRBV19	TRBJ1-5	-	CASSIQGVRNQPQHF	TGTGCCAGTAGTATCCAGGGGGTAAGGAATCAGCCCCAGCATTTT
TRBD2	TRBV5-4	TRBJ2-3	-	CASSLAAGGRFTDTQYF	TGTGCCAGCAGCTTGGCGGCGGGAGGCCGATTCACAGATACGCAGTATTTT
-	TRBV6-1	TRBJ2-2	-	CASSTVIIGELFF	TGTGCCAGCAGTACAGTCATTATTGGGGAGCTGTTTTTT
-	TRBV7-9	TRBJ1-5	-	CASSGPRDQPQHF	TGTGCCAGCAGCGGCCCGCGGGATCAGCCCCAGCATTTT
TRBD1	TRBV7-9	TRBJ1-4	-	CASSPGTGGEKLFF	TGTGCCAGCAGTCCCGGGACAGGGGGGGAAAAACTGTTTTTT
-	TRBV5-1	TRBJ2-3	-	CASSNPGTTSTDTQYF	TGCGCCAGCAGCAACCCCGGGACAACAAGCACAGATACGCAGTATTTT
-	TRBV7-3	TRBJ2-5	-	CASSTRPGQETQYF	TGTGCCAGCAGCACGCGTCCGGGACAAGAGACCCAGTACTTC
TRBD2	TRBV29-1	TRBJ2-5	-	CSVEWRGVFLETQYF	TGCAGCGTTGAGTGGCGGGGGGTTTTTCTAGAGACCCAGTACTTC
-	TRBV29-1	TRBJ2-3	-	CSVEGLQGRVDTQYF	TGCAGCGTTGAAGGTCTACAGGGTCGGGTAGATACGCAGTATTTT
TRBD1	TRBV30	TRBJ1-2	-	CAWSVQGALGYGYTF	TGTGCCTGGAGTGTCCAGGGGGCCCTGGGCTATGGCTACACCTTC
TRBD2	TRBV5-1	TRBJ2-3	-	CASSQTSGGDSDTQYF	TGCGCCAGCAGCCAAACTAGCGGGGGGGACTCAGATACGCAGTATTTT
-	TRBV4-1	TRBJ2-7	-	CASSQSGSYEQYF	TGCGCCAGCAGCCAGTCCGGCAGCTACGAGCAGTACTTC
TRBD1	TRBV30	TRBJ1-2	few	CAWSHRGGYTF	TGTGCCTGGAGCCACAGGGGTGGCTACACCTTC
TRBD1	TRBV5-5	TRBJ2-7	-	CASSVDRVNEQYF	TGTGCCAGCAGCGTCGACAGGGTGAACGAGCAGTACTTC
-	TRBV7-3	TRBJ2-2	-	CASSLTGAGELFF	TGTGCCAGCAGCTTAACGGGGGCCGGGGAGCTGTTTTTT
-	TRBV27	TRBJ1-5	-	CASSPEDSNQPQHF	TGTGCCAGCAGCCCTGAAGATAGCAATCAGCCCCAGCATTTT
-	TRBV5-1	TRBJ2-6	-	CASRVTPGANVLTF	TGCGCCAGCAGGGTGACTCCTGGGGCCAACGTCCTGACTTTC
-	TRBV5-4	TRBJ2-5	-	CASSQTGLETQYF	TGTGCCAGCAGCCAAACAGGGTTAGAGACCCAGTACTTC
-	TRBV5-1	TRBJ1-1	-	CASSLGQVTEAFF	TGCGCCAGCAGCTTGGGGCAGGTCACTGAAGCTTTCTTT
-	TRBV19	TRBJ1-6	-	CASSIFRSINSPLHF	TGTGCCAGTAGTATATTTCGGAGTATCAATTCACCCCTCCACTTT
-	TRBV7-6	TRBJ2-5	-	CASSSLPLGPETQYF	TGTGCCAGCAGCTCCCTTCCTCTTGGACCGGAGACCCAGTACTTC
-	TRBV5-4	TRBJ2-2	-	CASTPARVNTGELFF	TGTGCCAGCACCCCGGCGAGGGTTAACACCGGGGAGCTGTTTTTT
-	TRBV20-1	TRBJ1-2	-	CSARARGGYTF	TGCAGTGCTAGAGCCAGGGGTGGCTACACCTTC
-	TRBV28	TRBJ2-2	-	CASSFRGSGELFF	TGTGCCAGCAGTTTTAGGGGGAGCGGGGAGCTGTTTTTT
-	TRBV6-1	TRBJ1-2	-	CASSKRGLYGYTF	TGTGCCAGCAGTAAGCGGGGCCTCTATGGCTACACCTTC
-	TRBV29-1	TRBJ2-3	-	CSVEEPFSLSTDTQYF	TGCAGCGTTGAAGAGCCGTTTTCGCTTAGCACAGATACGCAGTATTTT
TRBD2	TRBV5-1	TRBJ2-2	-	CASSLVLAGDITGELFF	TGCGCCAGCAGCTTGGTACTAGCGGGGGATATCACCGGGGAGCTGTTTTTT